Reported below is one TCR beta chain. The data were produced by immunoSEQ multiplex PCR, yet TCRdb's version contains in-frame clones alone and is incomplete. Of under 95,000 clones in the sample, over 70% are singletons; the top ten hold 2.6%. This sample is drawn from a study of PD-1 blockade in mismatch repair-deficient tumors. From germline, CDR1 is ENHRY and CDR2 SYGVKD. The CDR3 contains 15 residues. The J segment lost 2 bases and the V segment lost 2 bases, leaving 1 base of the junction unmatched. J is TRBJ1-5 and V is TRBV10-3; TRBD1 aligns across 9 bases. The sequence derives from an adult with mismatch repair-deficient cancer. The input for sequencing was peripheral blood, taken 12 weeks after starting pembrolizumab. The CDR3 region has the DNA TGTGCCATCAGTGAGAGACAGGGGGGCAATCAGCCCCAGCATTTT. Its translation is CAISERQGGNQPQHF.